Below, 2 T cell receptor beta chains from the same sample are listed, as sequenced in a study of CXCR3-negative and CXCR3-positive naive CD8 T cells. 5' RACE with UMI labels generated the TRB cDNA libraries. TCRdb reprocessed the 5' RACE reads and keeps a single row for each CDR3 protein, giving no DNA. In all, the sample yields approximately 38,000 distinct CDR3 sequences. Sequencing used memory CD8+ T cells from blood. The receptors stem from a human donor in good health. Some clones in this sample may be carry-over from other donors' samples.

J is TRBJ2-5 and V is TRBV29-1; the D gene TCRdb calls, TRBD1, cannot be checked with no DNA. The CDR3 has 15 amino acids. Germline loops: CDR1 SQVTM, CDR2 ANQGSEA. CDR3: CSVDGYRAPGETQYF.

The rearrangement joins TRBV7-6 to TRBJ2-7; TCRdb indicates TRBD1, and absent DNA this call remains unverified. The CDR3 covers 16 residues. CDR1 is SGHVS, CDR2 FNYEAQ, per germline. CDR3 protein: CASSFNPGQGASEQYF.